Listed here are 22 T cell receptor beta chains from one sample, sequenced in a study of T cells in Graves' hyperthyroidism and ophthalmopathy. Authors of the study amplified TCR beta CDR3 regions from RNA transcripts. First-round RT-PCR with HTBI primers amplified the TCR CDR3 region. TCRdb recomputed calls from the multiplex PCR reads with MiXCR, one row per CDR3 protein. The sample carries roughly 170,000 distinct CDR3 sequences, approximately 15% recorded once. The source material was blood. These TCRs come from a woman aged 50 to 60 with Graves' hyperthyroidism.

In this sample, this clonotype turned up many times. The chain has TRBV3-1 and TRBJ2-2; no clear D gene. The length of the CDR3 is 16 residues. The germline CDR1 and CDR2 sequences are LGHDT and YNNKEL (reference sequence). Trimming took 1 base from V and 0 from J, leaving 9 bases between them. CDR3 protein: CASSQGVGPNTGELFF. CDR3 sequence (DNA): TGTGCCAGCAGCCAAGGTGTAGGGCCGAACACCGGGGAGCTGTTTTTT.

This clonotype occurred many times. V usage is TRBV2 and J usage is TRBJ1-2; a weak D match, TRBD1 (6 bases). CDR3 length equals 13 residues. The germline gives CDR1 SNHLY, CDR2 FYNNEI. V was pared by 4 bases and J by 6 bases, with 12 bases between. The CDR3 protein is CASSVSGVHGYTF. In DNA form, the CDR3 reads TGTGCCAGCAGTGTTTCAGGGGTTCATGGCTACACCTTC.

This clonotype was seen at least ten times. The J gene is TRBJ1-2, the V gene TRBV6-6; 7 bases match TRBD1. Trimming cost V 1 base and J 8 bases; bases outside gene matches: 7. This CDR3 spans 14 amino acids. In germline, CDR1 is MNHNY, CDR2 SVGAGI (reference sequence). The CDR3 region is CASSYYRTGGGYTF. CDR3 nucleotide sequence: TGTGCCAGCAGTTACTACAGGACAGGCGGGGGCTACACCTTC.

At least ten counts were recorded for this clonotype. The chain combines TRBV11-2 with TRBJ2-5, with 11 bases lining up with TRBD1. Germline values: CDR1 SGHAT, CDR2 FQNNGV. Germline trimming cut 5 bases from V and 9 bases from J; bases unmatched to any gene: 11. The CDR3 consists of 15 residues. CDR3 sequence reads: CASSDGTGGYGAQYF. In nucleotides, the CDR3 is TGTGCCAGCAGCGATGGGACAGGGGGTTACGGGGCCCAGTACTTC. Full variable domain (remainder filled in from reference TRBV11-2 and TRBJ2-5): EAGVAQSPRYKIIEKRQSVAFWCNPISGHATLYWYQQILGQGPKLLIQFQNNGVVDDSQLPKDRFSAERLKGVDSTLKIQPAKLEDSAVYLCASSDGTGGYGAQYFGPGTRLLVL.

This clonotype was counted ten times or more. The rearrangement uses TRBV6-2 or TRBV6-3 and TRBJ2-3, with D perhaps matching TRBD2 (7 bases). Trimming left V 2 bases short and J 0 bases short, with 12 bases between. Per the germline V gene, CDR1 is MNHEY and CDR2 is SVGEGT. The CDR3 covers 16 residues. The CDR3 sequence: CASSYRGASSTDTQYF. CDR3 nucleotides: TGTGCCAGCAGTTACCGGGGGGCCTCTAGCACAGATACGCAGTATTTT.

This rearrangement joins TRBV20-1 to TRBJ1-4, with no clear D. Germline-derived CDR1 and CDR2 are DFQATT and SNEGSKA (reference sequence). Trimming took 8 bases from V and 3 from J, leaving 10 bases between them. The CDR3 spans 12 residues. Here the CDR3 reads CSSALANEKLFF. CDR3 DNA: TGCAGTTCGGCTCTGGCTAATGAAAAACTGTTTTTT.

This chain uses TRBV4-2 with TRBJ2-1; tentative D call: TRBD2 (5 bases). The CDR3 contains 15 residues. V shed 4 bases and J shed 2 bases, with 12 bases lying between them. Germline V gene lookup returns CDR1 LGHNA and CDR2 YNFKEQ. For the CDR3, the DNA is TGTGCCAGCAGCCTTGAGCCGGGAACCTACAATGAGCAGTTCTTC. It codes for CASSLEPGTYNEQFF.

This clonotype has ten or more counts. The chain uses TRBV6-2 or TRBV6-3 and TRBJ1-1; D is ambiguous. The germline V gene has CDR1 MNHEY and CDR2 SVGEGT. The germline V and J ends were trimmed by 8 bases and 0 bases, with 13 bases remaining between them. CDR3 length: 14 residues. The DNA for the CDR3 is TGTGCCAGCTCATCAGGCCTAATGAACACTGAAGCTTTCTTT. It is translated as CASSSGLMNTEAFF.

This clonotype occurred many times. The CDR3 DNA follows: TGTGCCAGCAGCTTAGATCGGCGGGGACCTGAAGCTTTCTTT. Translating gives CASSLDRRGPEAFF. This chain links TRBV11-2 with TRBJ1-1; TRBD1 might be the D (5 bases). Germline V lookup: CDR1 SGHAT, CDR2 FQNNGV. CDR3 length: 14 amino acids. The V gene lost 0 bases and the J gene lost 6 bases, with 11 bases spanning the gap.

This clonotype was seen at least ten times. The V call is TRBV28, the J call TRBJ1-2; TRBD1 is a possible D gene (5 bases). Trimming pared 3 bases from V and 4 bases from J, leaving 24 bases between. CDR1 and CDR2 from the germline V gene are MDHEN and SYDVKM. The CDR3 length is 18 residues. Here the CDR3 reads CASSFQGIGGGTTYGYTF. Written as DNA, the CDR3 is TGTGCCAGCAGTTTTCAGGGTATAGGTGGGGGGACTACCTATGGCTACACCTTC.

J is TRBJ1-2 and V is TRBV7-8; the D gene is possibly TRBD1 (5 bases). This CDR3 has 16 amino acids. CDR1 and CDR2 (germline): SGHVS, FQNEAQ. V was shortened by 4 bases and J by 4 bases, with 19 bases between the two germline ends. The CDR3 loop reads CASSSRPGETLYGYTF. The CDR3 nucleotides are TGTGCCAGCAGCTCGCGGCCGGGGGAAACTCTCTATGGCTACACCTTC.

This clonotype was seen ten or more times. The CDR3 reads CATSESGGGNQPQHF. The CDR3 DNA follows: TGTGCCACCAGTGAGTCGGGCGGTGGCAATCAGCCCCAGCATTTT. The chain is built from TRBV24-1 and TRBJ1-5; D not certain. V was pared by 4 bases and J by 2 bases, with 11 bases between. The CDR3 spans 15 residues. Germline V gives CDR1 KGHDR, CDR2 SFDVKD.

This clonotype has at least ten counts. The chain combines TRBV29-1 with TRBJ1-2; 9 bases are shared with TRBD1. CDR3 length equals 15 residues. Germline values: CDR1 SQVTM, CDR2 ANQGSEA. The ends lost 4 bases at V and 2 bases at J; junction bases unmatched: 8. CDR3 residues: CSVGGTGWGNYGYTF. CDR3 in DNA: TGCAGCGTTGGGGGGACAGGGTGGGGGAACTATGGCTACACCTTC.

This clonotype was seen at least ten times. The chain has TRBV7-6 and TRBJ2-3; 9 bases agree with TRBD1. After removal of 5 bases from V and 3 bases from J, the junction contained 9 bases not matched to a gene. CDR3 length equals 16 residues. Germline V gives CDR1 SGHVS, CDR2 FNYEAQ. CDR3 DNA: TGTGCCAGCAGCCCGATGAGGACAGGGGCGACAGATACGCAGTATTTT. Protein: CASSPMRTGATDTQYF.

The sample holds a few counts of this clonotype. A much larger clone lies one base from this, so it may be a read error. The rearrangement joins TRBV12-3 or TRBV12-4 to TRBJ1-2; a possible D gene is TRBD1 (6 bases). Trimming left V 4 bases short and J 1 base short, with 16 bases between. This CDR3 has 16 residues. Written as DNA, the CDR3 is TGTGCCAGCAGTTCGGGACTGGGGGCTTTTAACTATGGCTACACCTTC. Its protein is CASSSGLGAFNYGYTF.

This clonotype was observed at least ten times. The chain recombines TRBV7-9 with TRBJ2-7, with 8 bases that match TRBD2. Germline assignment: CDR1 SEHNR and CDR2 FQNEAQ (reference sequence). Trimming at V came to 6 bases and at J to 4 bases, leaving 8 bases not matched to a gene. The CDR3 loop spans 14 amino acids. The CDR3 DNA reads as TGTGCCAGCAGTCGCGGGGGGCTCGAATACGAGCAGTACTTC. Protein product: CASSRGGLEYEQYF.

The CDR3 protein is CASSEGGELFF. The DNA for the CDR3 is TGTGCCAGCAGTGAAGGCGGGGAGCTGTTTTTT. This rearrangement joins TRBV27 to TRBJ2-2; no firm D call. Germline CDR1 MNHEY, CDR2 SMNVEV (reference sequence). The V end lost 5 bases, the J end lost 7 bases, and 5 bases lay between the germline ends. This CDR3 comprises 11 residues.

This clonotype appeared a few times. One end of the junction does not line up with germline, which may come from a read error. The V and J genes are TRBV20-1 and TRBJ1-1, with a weak D call TRBD1 (6 bases). Germline lookup yields CDR1 DFQATT and CDR2 SNEGSKA (reference sequence). CDR3 length: 14 residues. CDR3 sequence: CSARRGAVNTEASF. The CDR3 coding sequence is TGCAGTGCTAGACGGGGGGCTGTGAACACTGAAGCTTCCTTT.

Remarks on this clonotype: At one of its ends the junction is not consistent with the germline gene, which may arise from a read error. The chain uses TRBV5-1 and TRBJ2-7; the D gene is possibly TRBD1 (5 bases). This CDR3 has 13 residues. The germline CDR1 and CDR2 sequences are SGHRS and YFSETQ. The CDR3 region has the DNA TGTGCCAGCTCTGACAGCACAGCCTACGAGCAGTACTTC. Its translation: CASSDSTAYEQYF.

Many counts were recorded for this clonotype. The chain's CDR3 is CASSRGGSSYEQYF. CDR3 in DNA: TGCGCCAGCAGTCGCGGGGGGAGCTCCTACGAGCAGTACTTC. J is TRBJ2-7 and V is TRBV10-1, with 8 positions matching TRBD2. There are 14 residues in the CDR3. V lost 5 bases, J lost 0 bases, and 3 bases stayed unmatched. Per the germline V gene, CDR1 is WNHNN and CDR2 is SYGVQD (reference sequence).

This clonotype was detected many times. This rearrangement joins TRBV5-1 to TRBJ1-2; no clear D gene. The V end was cut by 4 bases, the J end by 4 bases, with 8 bases between. This CDR3 contains 12 residues. Per germline, CDR1 SGHRS and CDR2 YFSETQ. CDR3 coding DNA: TGCGCCAGCAGCCTGACGGGCTATGGCTACACCTTC. Translating gives CASSLTGYGYTF.

This chain uses TRBV18 with TRBJ2-1; D remains unclear. CDR1 is KGHSH, CDR2 LQKENI, per germline. This CDR3 has 14 residues. V was shortened by 3 bases and J by 2 bases, with 8 bases between the two germline ends. CDR3 sequence reads: CASSPLAAYNEQFF. As DNA, the CDR3 is TGTGCCAGCTCACCTCTTGCAGCCTACAATGAGCAGTTCTTC.